The entry below gives a single TCR beta chain sequence along with its context. The antigen is unknown. The germline V gene encodes CDR1 MGHRA and CDR2 YSYEKL. V lost 5 bases and J 4 bases, leaving 17 bases between the germline ends. The CDR3 runs to 16 residues. Healthy Caucasians, and only they, were the donors. It was template switching that added a universal primer site, and there were unique molecular identifiers on the cDNA. A single record per CDR3 protein comes from TCRdb applying MiXCR to the 5' RACE reads. The sample holds about 690,000 distinct CDR3 sequences, 6% to 6.5% seen once. This entry belongs to a study of identical twins. Study findings and constraints: With monozygotic twins, out-of-frame TCR alpha sharing exceeded what models estimated. The study reached conclusions through statistical analysis that was cross-sectional, not following the same donors.

This chain links TRBV4-1 with TRBJ2-2, with D perhaps given as TRBD1 or TRBD2 (5 bases each). The sample was naive T cells sorted from blood. The clonotype originates from a man younger than 30 in good health. The DNA for the CDR3 is TGCGCCAGCAGCGATTTTTGGGGGAGTCCCACCGGGGAGCTGTTTTTT. Its translation: CASSDFWGSPTGELFF.